The clone carrying this T cell receptor (beta chain) was recorded many times. This CDR3 comprises 14 residues. Trimming at V came to 6 bases and at J to 7 bases, leaving 12 bases not matched to a gene. Germline V gives CDR1 DFQATT, CDR2 SNEGSKA (reference sequence). This entry belongs to a study of T cells after yellow fever vaccination. One entry per CDR3 protein results from TCRdb running MiXCR on the 5' RACE reads. The sample lists about 260,000 distinct CDR3 sequences; about 3.5% were seen once. The rearrangement joins TRBV20-1 to TRBJ2-5, with 9 bases lining up with TRBD2. Sample: PBMCs, taken 15 days after the yellow fever booster vaccination. This clonotype was obtained from a young man who received the YFV17D yellow fever vaccine. The CDR3 DNA reads TGCAGTGCATCGCGGGAGGGGCTGCCCGGGACCCAGTACTTC. Its protein product is CSASREGLPGTQYF.